This T cell receptor (beta chain) was found in a study of technical replicates of blood from a handful of donors. Sequencing used immunoSEQ multiplex PCR; TCRdb keeps in-frame clones, though not all of them. The sample lists some 90,000 clones; 85% to 95% were seen once. Sequencing used T cells isolated from PBMCs. The sequence was obtained from a human donor in good health.

The chain's CDR3 is CASSLRRALNTGELFF. CDR3 in DNA: TGTGCCAGCAGCCTGCGCAGGGCGCTGAACACCGGGGAGCTGTTTTTT. The chain recombines TRBV11-2 with TRBJ2-2; possible D gene TRBD1, 5 bases. The V gene's germline CDR1 is SGHAT and CDR2 FQNNGV. The CDR3 runs to 16 residues. The ends were cut back, 5 bases at V and 1 base at J, with 14 bases in the middle.